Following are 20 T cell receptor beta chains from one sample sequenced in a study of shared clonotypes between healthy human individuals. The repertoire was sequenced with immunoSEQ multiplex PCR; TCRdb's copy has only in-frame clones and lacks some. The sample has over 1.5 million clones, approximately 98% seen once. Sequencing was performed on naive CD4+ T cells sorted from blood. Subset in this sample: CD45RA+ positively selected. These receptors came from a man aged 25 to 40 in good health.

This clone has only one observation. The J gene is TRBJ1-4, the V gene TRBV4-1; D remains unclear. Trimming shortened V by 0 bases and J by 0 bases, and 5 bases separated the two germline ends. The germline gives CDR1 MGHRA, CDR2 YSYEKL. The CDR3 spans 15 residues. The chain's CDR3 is CASSQDGATNEKLFF. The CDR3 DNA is TGCGCCAGCAGCCAAGATGGGGCAACTAATGAAAAACTGTTTTTT.

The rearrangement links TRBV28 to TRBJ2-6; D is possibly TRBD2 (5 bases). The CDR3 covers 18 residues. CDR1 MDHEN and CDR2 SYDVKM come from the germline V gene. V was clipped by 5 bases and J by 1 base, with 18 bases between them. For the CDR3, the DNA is TGTGCCAGCAGTGCCCAAGCCGGGGTCCGTTCTGGGGCCAACGTCCTGACTTTC. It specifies CASSAQAGVRSGANVLTF.

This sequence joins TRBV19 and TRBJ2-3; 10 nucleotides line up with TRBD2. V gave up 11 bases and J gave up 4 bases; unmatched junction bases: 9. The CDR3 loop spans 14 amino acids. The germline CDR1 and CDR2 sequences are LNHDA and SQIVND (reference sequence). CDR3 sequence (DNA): TGTGCCGAACCGAGCGGGAGGGAGTCAGATACGCAGTATTTT. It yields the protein CAEPSGRESDTQYF.

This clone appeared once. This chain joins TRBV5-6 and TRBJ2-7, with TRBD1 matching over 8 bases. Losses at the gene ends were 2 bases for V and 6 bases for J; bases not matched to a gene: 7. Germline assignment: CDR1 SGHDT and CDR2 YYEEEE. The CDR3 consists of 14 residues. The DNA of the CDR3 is TGTGCCAGCAGCTTTCGAGACAGGGGTCTCGAGCAGTACTTC. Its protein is CASSFRDRGLEQYF.

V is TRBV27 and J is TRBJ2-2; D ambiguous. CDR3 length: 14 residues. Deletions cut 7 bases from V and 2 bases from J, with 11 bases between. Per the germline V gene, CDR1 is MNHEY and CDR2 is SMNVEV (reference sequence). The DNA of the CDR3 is TGTGCCAGCACCAACGGATACAACACCGGGGAGCTGTTTTTT. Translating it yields CASTNGYNTGELFF.

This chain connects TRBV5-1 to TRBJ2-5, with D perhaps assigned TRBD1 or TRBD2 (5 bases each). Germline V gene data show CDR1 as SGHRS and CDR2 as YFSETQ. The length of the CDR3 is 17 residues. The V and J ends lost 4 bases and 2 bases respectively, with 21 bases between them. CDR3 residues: CASSSLDRWGKQETQYF. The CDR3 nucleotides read TGCGCCAGCAGCAGCTTGGATCGATGGGGGAAACAAGAGACCCAGTACTTC.

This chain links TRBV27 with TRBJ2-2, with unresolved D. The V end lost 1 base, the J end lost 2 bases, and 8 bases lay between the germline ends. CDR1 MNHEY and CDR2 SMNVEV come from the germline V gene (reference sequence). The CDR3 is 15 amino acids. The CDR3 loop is CASSLYRENTGELFF. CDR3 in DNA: TGTGCCAGCAGTTTATATAGGGAAAACACCGGGGAGCTGTTTTTT.

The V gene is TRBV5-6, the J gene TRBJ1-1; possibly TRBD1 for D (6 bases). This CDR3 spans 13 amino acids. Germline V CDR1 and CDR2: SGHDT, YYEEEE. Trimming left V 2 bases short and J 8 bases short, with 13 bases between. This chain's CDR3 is CASSFVGTPEAFF. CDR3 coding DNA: TGTGCCAGCAGCTTCGTAGGGACACCGGAAGCTTTCTTT.

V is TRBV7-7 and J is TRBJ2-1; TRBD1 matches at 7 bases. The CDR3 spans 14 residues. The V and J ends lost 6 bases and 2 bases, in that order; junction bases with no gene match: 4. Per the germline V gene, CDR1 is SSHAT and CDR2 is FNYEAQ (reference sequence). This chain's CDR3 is CASSTGATYNEQFF. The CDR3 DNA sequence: TGTGCCAGCAGTACAGGGGCGACCTACAATGAGCAGTTCTTC.

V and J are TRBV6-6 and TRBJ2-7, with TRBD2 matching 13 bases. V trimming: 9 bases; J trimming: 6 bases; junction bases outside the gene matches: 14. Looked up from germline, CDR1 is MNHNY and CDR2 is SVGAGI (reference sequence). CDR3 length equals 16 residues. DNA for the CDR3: TGTGCCAGTACTCGACTAGCGGGAGGTCGCCCTCGCGAGCAGTACTTC. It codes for CASTRLAGGRPREQYF.

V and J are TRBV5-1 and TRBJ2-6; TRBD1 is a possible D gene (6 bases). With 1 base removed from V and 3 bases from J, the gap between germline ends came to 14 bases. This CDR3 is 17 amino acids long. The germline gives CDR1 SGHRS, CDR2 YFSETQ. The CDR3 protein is CASSLTATGYGANVLTF. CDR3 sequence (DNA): TGCGCCAGCAGCTTGACCGCAACAGGGTATGGGGCCAACGTCCTGACTTTC.

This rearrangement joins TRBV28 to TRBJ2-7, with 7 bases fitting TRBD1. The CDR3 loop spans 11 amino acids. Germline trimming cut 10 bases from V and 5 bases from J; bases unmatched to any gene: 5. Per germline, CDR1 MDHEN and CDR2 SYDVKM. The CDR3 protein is CATGQNHEQYF. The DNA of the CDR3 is TGTGCCACGGGACAGAATCACGAGCAGTACTTC.

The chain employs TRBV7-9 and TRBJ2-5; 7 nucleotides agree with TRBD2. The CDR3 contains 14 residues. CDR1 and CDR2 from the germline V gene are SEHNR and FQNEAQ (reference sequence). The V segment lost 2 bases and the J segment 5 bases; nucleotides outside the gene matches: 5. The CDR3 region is CASSLMREGETQYF. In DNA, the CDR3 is TGTGCCAGCAGCTTAATGAGGGAGGGGGAGACCCAGTACTTC.

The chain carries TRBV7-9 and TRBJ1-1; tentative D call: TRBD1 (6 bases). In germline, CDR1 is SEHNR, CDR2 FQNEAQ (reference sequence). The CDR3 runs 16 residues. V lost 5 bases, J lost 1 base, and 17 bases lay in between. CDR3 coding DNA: TGTGCCAGCAGCCCCTCCCGGGGGCTTAAGAACACTGAAGCTTTCTTT. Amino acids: CASSPSRGLKNTEAFF.

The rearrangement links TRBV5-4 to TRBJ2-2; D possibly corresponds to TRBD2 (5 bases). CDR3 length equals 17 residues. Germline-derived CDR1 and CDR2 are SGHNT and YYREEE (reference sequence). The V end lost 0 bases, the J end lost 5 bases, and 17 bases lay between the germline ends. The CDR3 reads CASSLGGRSPRTGELFF. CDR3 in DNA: TGTGCCAGCAGCTTGGGCGGGCGGTCCCCGAGGACCGGGGAGCTGTTTTTT.

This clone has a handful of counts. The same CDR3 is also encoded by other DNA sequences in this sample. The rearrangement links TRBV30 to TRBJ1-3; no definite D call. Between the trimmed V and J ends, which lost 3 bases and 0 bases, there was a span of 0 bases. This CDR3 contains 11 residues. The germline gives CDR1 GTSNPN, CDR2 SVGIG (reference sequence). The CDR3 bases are TGTGCCTGGAGCTCTGGAAACACCATATATTTT. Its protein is CAWSSGNTIYF.

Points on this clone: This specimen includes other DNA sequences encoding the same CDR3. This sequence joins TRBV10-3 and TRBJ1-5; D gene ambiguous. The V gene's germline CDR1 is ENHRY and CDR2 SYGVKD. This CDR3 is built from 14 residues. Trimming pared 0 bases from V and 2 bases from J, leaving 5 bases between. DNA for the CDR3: TGTGCCATCAGTGAGTCGAACGGCAATCAGCCCCAGCATTTT. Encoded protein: CAISESNGNQPQHF.

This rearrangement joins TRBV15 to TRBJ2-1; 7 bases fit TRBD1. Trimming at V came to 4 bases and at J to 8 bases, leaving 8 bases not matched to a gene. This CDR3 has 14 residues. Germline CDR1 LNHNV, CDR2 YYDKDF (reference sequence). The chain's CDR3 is CATSNQDRFDEQFF. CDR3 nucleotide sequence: TGTGCCACCAGCAACCAGGACAGGTTCGATGAGCAGTTCTTC.

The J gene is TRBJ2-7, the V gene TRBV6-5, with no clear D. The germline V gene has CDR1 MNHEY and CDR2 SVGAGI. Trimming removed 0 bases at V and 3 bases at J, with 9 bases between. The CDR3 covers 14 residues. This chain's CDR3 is CASSYSKLLYEQYF. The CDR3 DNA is TGTGCCAGCAGTTACTCGAAACTCCTCTACGAGCAGTACTTC.

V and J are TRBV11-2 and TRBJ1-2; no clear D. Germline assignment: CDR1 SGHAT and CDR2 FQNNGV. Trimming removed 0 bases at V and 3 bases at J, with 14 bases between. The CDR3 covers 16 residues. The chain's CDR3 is CASSLEGRSYHYGYTF. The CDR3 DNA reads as TGTGCCAGCAGCTTAGAGGGCAGGAGTTACCACTATGGCTACACCTTC.